Listed below are T cell receptor beta chains from one sample, sequenced in a study of T cells after yellow fever vaccination. One entry per CDR3 protein results from TCRdb running MiXCR on the 5' RACE reads. The repertoire has hundreds of thousands of distinct CDR3 sequences, around 6.4% of them found once; the top ten carry about 15%. Sequencing used PBMCs, obtained 5 days after the yellow fever booster vaccination. These receptor sequences come from a man aged 25-45 years who received the YFV17D yellow fever vaccine. CDR3s include the opening cysteine and the closing phenylalanine or tryptophan. D genes are given only for firm matches. Clone size appears in some rows only: once, few, many, or a class for an expanded clone.

d_gene,j_gene,abundance,v_gene,CDR3nt,CDR3aa
NA,TRBJ2-7,many,TRBV6-1,TGTGCCAGCAGCTCTCAGGGGGGCCCCTACGAGCAGTACTTC,CASSSQGGPYEQYF
TRBD1,TRBJ2-7,many,TRBV6-2/TRBV6-3,TGTGCCAGCAACCGGGACAGGGCCTACGAGCAGTACTTC,CASNRDRAYEQYF
TRBD2,TRBJ2-3,NA,TRBV2,TGTGCCAGCTGTCCCCCGGGACTAGCGGGAGGTTTGGCAGATACGCAGTATTTT,CASCPPGLAGGLADTQYF
NA,TRBJ2-1,few,TRBV6-2/TRBV6-3,TGTGCCAGCAGTCCCGGGCAAACCTACAATGAGCAGTTCTTC,CASSPGQTYNEQFF
NA,TRBJ2-3,NA,TRBV10-3,TGTGCCATCCGCGAGAACGAAAAACCCTCGGATACGCAGTATTTT,CAIRENEKPSDTQYF
NA,TRBJ2-5,few,TRBV5-1,TGCGCCAGCAACCTGGGGAGCCAAGAGACCCAGTACTTC,CASNLGSQETQYF
NA,TRBJ1-6,NA,TRBV7-9,TGTGCCAGCAGCTTAGCGAGGCAGGGTTCACCCCTCCACTTT,CASSLARQGSPLHF
NA,TRBJ2-7,many,TRBV24-1,TGTGCCACCAGTGATTTCTGGCCCCGGTCGTCGGGACTGGGGTCCGAGCAGTACTTC,CATSDFWPRSSGLGSEQYF
TRBD1,TRBJ2-1,many,TRBV28,TGTGCCAGCTCTACAGGGGGCATCAACAATGAGCAGTTCTTC,CASSTGGINNEQFF
NA,TRBJ2-5,NA,TRBV7-7,TGTGCTAGCAGCCCTACAGGGTCAAGCAGGACCCAGTACTTC,CASSPTGSSRTQYF
NA,TRBJ2-2,many,TRBV9,TGTGCCAGCAGCGGGGGAAGCGGGCTTAACACCGGGGAGCTGTTTTTT,CASSGGSGLNTGELFF
NA,TRBJ2-6,NA,TRBV29-1,TGCAGCGTTGTTGGCGGAGCGAGGGCCAACGTCCTGACTTTC,CSVVGGARANVLTF
NA,TRBJ2-3,few,TRBV28,TGTGCCAGCATACAGAAACGGGACTTCAGGGGTACGCAGTATTTT,CASIQKRDFRGTQYF
TRBD2,TRBJ2-3,NA,TRBV20-1,TGCAGTGCTAGAGACGCCAATAGCGGGAGAACAGATACGCAGTATTTT,CSARDANSGRTDTQYF
TRBD2,TRBJ2-3,many,TRBV7-9,TGTGCCAGCAGGTGGGGAGCGGGAGTCACAGATACGCAGTATTTT,CASRWGAGVTDTQYF
TRBD2,TRBJ2-1,many,TRBV3-1,TGTGCCAGCAGCCAACGCACTAGCGGGAGGACCAATGAGCAGTTCTTC,CASSQRTSGRTNEQFF
NA,TRBJ2-3,few,TRBV5-1,TGCGCCAGCGGAAGAAGGGCTAGCACAGATACGCAGTATTTT,CASGRRASTDTQYF
NA,TRBJ2-1,many,TRBV6-1,TGTGCCAGCAGTACCGGTTGGGAACCCAATGAGCAGTTCTTC,CASSTGWEPNEQFF
NA,TRBJ1-5,few,TRBV6-1,TGTGCCAGCACCCTCTTCTGGGACAGCAATCAGCCCCAGCATTTT,CASTLFWDSNQPQHF
NA,TRBJ2-6,few,TRBV5-1,TGCGCCAGCAGCTTAGGTGGAAACTCTGGGGCCAACGTCCTGACTTTC,CASSLGGNSGANVLTF
TRBD2,TRBJ2-1,NA,TRBV20-1,TGCAGTGCTGTAGCGGGAGCGAGTGAGCAGTTCTTC,CSAVAGASEQFF
NA,TRBJ1-3,few,TRBV5-6,TGTGCCAGCAGCTTTTTGGGTTCCGGAAACACCATATATTTT,CASSFLGSGNTIYF
TRBD1,TRBJ2-1,NA,TRBV7-2,TGTGCCACGTCCTTACAGGGGAGCTCCTACAATGAGCAGTTCTTC,CATSLQGSSYNEQFF
NA,TRBJ2-5,few,TRBV10-3,TGTGCCATCAGGCCGGGACCCCAAGAGACCCAGTACTTC,CAIRPGPQETQYF
TRBD1,TRBJ1-4,NA,TRBV11-2,TGTGCCAGCAGCTTTTGGGACAGGGCGTTTAGGCCTAATGAAAAACTGTTTTTT,CASSFWDRAFRPNEKLFF
NA,TRBJ2-7,few,TRBV12-3/TRBV12-4,TGTGCCAGCACCCCGGACGGAGCCTACGAGCAGTACTTC,CASTPDGAYEQYF
NA,TRBJ1-5,NA,TRBV7-9,TGTGCCAGCACCCTAGGAGATCAGCCCCAGCATTTT,CASTLGDQPQHF
TRBD2,TRBJ2-5,many,TRBV12-5,TGTGCTAGTGGTTTGGGTGCCAGTAGCGGGAGCCGGGAGACCCAGTACTTC,CASGLGASSGSRETQYF
TRBD2,TRBJ2-7,many,TRBV9,TGTGCCAGCAGCGCCGGACTAGCAAGTGGAAGTAGGTACTTC,CASSAGLASGSRYF
NA,TRBJ2-5,NA,TRBV7-7,TGTGCTAGCAGCCGACAGCTACTGGACGAGACCCAGTACTTC,CASSRQLLDETQYF
NA,TRBJ2-7,few,TRBV15,TGTGCCACCAGCAGAGATCAAGACGGGACCTACGAGCAGTACTTC,CATSRDQDGTYEQYF
NA,TRBJ1-2,few,TRBV7-2,TGTGCCAGCAGCTTAAGGGGGACCACGGGCTACACCTTC,CASSLRGTTGYTF
NA,TRBJ1-5,many,TRBV4-1,TGCGCCAGCAGCACCCTCGGGGGGCCCCAGCATTTT,CASSTLGGPQHF
NA,TRBJ2-1,NA,TRBV12-3/TRBV12-4,TGTGCCAGCAGTTTAATTGGGAGCGGAATCTACACGGAGCAGTTCTTC,CASSLIGSGIYTEQFF
NA,TRBJ2-1,many,TRBV7-6,TGTGCCAGCAGCTTACAGAACAATGAGCAGTTCTTC,CASSLQNNEQFF
TRBD1,TRBJ1-2,many,TRBV5-1,TGCGCCAGCAGCAACGTTATTACAGGGGTCGGCGGCTACACCTTC,CASSNVITGVGGYTF
NA,TRBJ1-1,NA,TRBV5-1,TGCGCCAGCAGCTTGGGAGGGGCGGACACTGAAGCTTTCTTT,CASSLGGADTEAFF
NA,TRBJ1-6,NA,TRBV15,TGTGCCACCAGCAGAGATAGGGGGTCCGGTAATTCACCCCTCCACTTT,CATSRDRGSGNSPLHF
NA,TRBJ2-1,NA,TRBV7-6,TGTGCCAGCAGCCCGGGCCGGGATAGGCTAAGGGTGCAGTTCTTC,CASSPGRDRLRVQFF
NA,TRBJ2-7,few,TRBV28,TGTGCCAGCAGTTTAGGAATCTTATCCTACGAGCAGTACTTC,CASSLGILSYEQYF
NA,TRBJ2-1,many,TRBV4-3,TGCGCCAGCAGCCAAGAAGGGTACCTAGCTATATCCTACAATGAGCAGTTCTTC,CASSQEGYLAISYNEQFF
TRBD1,TRBJ2-1,NA,TRBV6-1,TGTGCCAGCAGCACCCACCGGGACAGGAATCCCAATGAGCAGTTCTTC,CASSTHRDRNPNEQFF
TRBD1,TRBJ2-1,NA,TRBV20-1,TGCAGTGCTATTCCGGGACAGGGTGCAAATGAGCAGTTCTTC,CSAIPGQGANEQFF
TRBD2,TRBJ2-7,few,TRBV12-3/TRBV12-4,TGTGCCAGGCCGGGACTAGCGCCTAGTAAGTTTTTGTTAGGCGAGCAGTACTTC,CARPGLAPSKFLLGEQYF
NA,TRBJ2-3,many,TRBV7-9,TGTGCCAGCTTGAAGAGCACAGATACGCAGTATTTT,CASLKSTDTQYF
NA,TRBJ1-2,NA,TRBV24-1,TGTGCCACCAGTGACTCCCGTGGGACGGCCTATGGCTACACCTTC,CATSDSRGTAYGYTF
NA,TRBJ2-3,many,TRBV5-1,TGCGCCAGCAGCTTGCAACCGGAACCAGATACGCAGTATTTT,CASSLQPEPDTQYF
TRBD2,TRBJ2-7,few,TRBV6-5,TGTGCCAGCACTTCTAGCGGGGGTCTCTCCTACGAGCAGTACTTC,CASTSSGGLSYEQYF
NA,TRBJ2-7,few,TRBV10-3,TGTGCCATCAGTGAGTCGACCCTGATTGGAGGGAGCTCCTACGAGCAGTACTTC,CAISESTLIGGSSYEQYF
TRBD2,TRBJ2-1,many,TRBV12-3/TRBV12-4,TGTGCCAGCAGTTCCGGACTAGCGGGAGAGGATGAGCAGTTCTTC,CASSSGLAGEDEQFF
NA,TRBJ2-7,few,TRBV6-1,TGTGCCAGCAGTGAGTTTGGGGTAGAGGACGAGCAGTACTTC,CASSEFGVEDEQYF
NA,TRBJ1-5,few,TRBV7-6,TGTGCCAGCAGCTTAGCGGGCGGCCAGCCCCAGCATTTT,CASSLAGGQPQHF
NA,TRBJ1-5,NA,TRBV7-9,TGTGCCAGCAGCTTAGGTCAGTGGGGGGCCGACAATCAGCCCCAGCATTTT,CASSLGQWGADNQPQHF
TRBD1,TRBJ1-5,NA,TRBV6-2/TRBV6-3,TGTGCCAGCAGCACCGGGACAGGGGCTCATTTT,CASSTGTGAHF